This passage covers 3 T cell receptor beta chains from one sample sequenced in a study of long-term antiretroviral therapy in people with HIV. The immunoSEQ assay was v3.0, run at survey level. Here immunoSEQ multiplex PCR was the method, and the copy in TCRdb shows in-frame clones only, minus some. The data show about 29,000 clones, 80% to 90% seen once. The sample consisted of unsorted PBMCs, taken approximately 5 years before starting antiretroviral therapy. The receptors stem from a man aged 50 to 60 with HIV.

The V and J genes are TRBV11-1 and TRBJ1-1, with 8 positions matching TRBD1. Trimming took 2 bases from V and 3 from J; bases not matched to a gene: 11. This CDR3 is 17 amino acids long. Germline CDR1 is SGHAT and CDR2 is FQDESV (reference sequence). DNA of the CDR3: TGTGCCAGCAGCTTACCAAGGGGTCCAGGGGGCGACACTGAAGCTTTCTTT. It codes for CASSLPRGPGGDTEAFF. The variable domain in full, completed from reference TRBV11-1 and TRBJ1-1, reads EAEVAQSPRYKITEKSQAVAFWCDPISGHATLYWYRQILGQGPELLVQFQDESVVDDSQLPKDRFSAERLKGVDSTLKIQPAELGDSAMYLCASSLPRGPGGDTEAFFGQGTRLTVV.

The gene calls are TRBV5-1 and TRBJ2-3; tentatively, D is TRBD2 (7 bases). CDR3 length: 15 residues. The V gene lost 2 bases and the J gene lost 3 bases, with 13 bases spanning the gap. CDR1 and CDR2 (germline): SGHRS, YFSETQ. The CDR3 spells CASSFGGGLTDTQYF. The CDR3 DNA sequence: TGCGCCAGCAGCTTTGGGGGGGGGCTAACAGATACGCAGTATTTT.

The chain recombines TRBV7-9 with TRBJ1-1; the D is unclear. The CDR3 contains 15 residues. V was pared by 5 bases and J by 2 bases, with 15 bases between. The germline V gene has CDR1 SEHNR and CDR2 FQNEAQ (reference sequence). CDR3 sequence: CASSPSRGFNTEAFF. CDR3 sequence (DNA): TGTGCCAGCAGCCCCAGCCGCGGGTTTAACACTGAAGCTTTCTTT.